The text below deals with one TCR beta chain. The sample originates from a study of low-dose radiotherapy and immunotherapy resistance in tumors. Study as a whole: A total of 6.5 Gy was given to Cohort 1 as 0.5 Gy per fraction every 2 weeks. It was every two weeks, one day before radiation and immunotherapy, that intravenous cyclophosphamide 200 mg/m2 was given. Study patients were administered oral aspirin at 300 mg daily for four cycles from cycle 1 day 1.

The ends were cut back, 4 bases at V and 5 bases at J, with 14 bases in the middle. Germline CDR1 and CDR2: ENHRY and SYGVKD. The CDR3 has 15 residues. With TRAV- and TRBV-specific primers, first-strand cDNA was made, covering the alpha and beta chains. With a V-primer adapter and a constant-region primer, TCRs were amplified for about 20 PCR cycles. TCRdb redid the calling of the reads with MiXCR, one entry per CDR3 protein. The sample records about 12,000 distinct CDR3 sequences, under 85% being singletons. Donors, who were enrolled in a single-arm phase I dose-escalation trial, received nivolumab, ipilimumab, aspirin, low-dose cyclophosphamide and low-dose radiotherapy.

This clonotype was sampled from a human donor with advanced metastatic prostate, ovarian, gallbladder or colorectal cancer (not recorded which). This table probably holds off-target reads from a library built for another chain. The chain uses TRBV10-3 and TRBJ2-2; the D is unclear. CDR3 amino acids: CAISGTLTATGELFF. The CDR3 bases are TGTGCCATCAGTGGCACCCTGACTGCGACCGGGGAGCTGTTTTTT.